The 19 T cell receptor beta chains below all came from one sample that was sequenced in a study of blood T cell repertoires in COVID-19. Clones were sequenced by immunoSEQ multiplex PCR, and TCRdb holds only the in-frame ones, with some missing. The repertoire consists of roughly 300,000 clones, with 85% occurring once and the leading ten covering 2% to 3%. What was sequenced was PBMCs or T cells enriched from blood (not recorded which). These receptor sequences come from a woman aged 45-60 years who had recovered from COVID-19.

The rearrangement uses TRBV30 and TRBJ1-3; 8 nucleotides match TRBD1. Looked up from germline, CDR1 is GTSNPN and CDR2 is SVGIG (reference sequence). The CDR3 is made up of 15 amino acids. The J segment lost 2 bases and the V segment lost 3 bases, leaving 6 bases of the junction unmatched. The CDR3 sequence is CAWRRQGPTGNTIYF. The CDR3 DNA is TGTGCCTGGAGGAGACAGGGGCCTACTGGAAACACCATATATTTT.

V gene TRBV27 combines with J gene TRBJ2-2; D gene uncertain. The CDR3 totals 11 residues. CDR1 is MNHEY and CDR2 is SMNVEV in the germline V gene (reference sequence). Trimming took off 10 bases at V and 4 bases at J, with 7 bases between the two ends. In DNA, the CDR3 is TGTGCCACCTACGTCACCGGGGAGCTGTTTTTT. This codes for CATYVTGELFF.

J is TRBJ1-3 and V is TRBV28; D is unresolved. CDR1 is MDHEN and CDR2 is SYDVKM in the germline V gene. The CDR3 is 13 residues long. V shed 7 bases and J shed 0 bases, with 7 bases lying between them. The DNA for the CDR3 is TGTGCCAGCAATCACAACTCTGGAAACACCATATATTTT. Protein sequence: CASNHNSGNTIYF.

The rearrangement joins TRBV3-1 (or the pseudogene TRBV3-2) to TRBJ2-7; 8 positions match TRBD1. The CDR3 is 15 amino acids. Germline trimming cut 4 bases from V and 4 bases from J; bases unmatched to any gene: 9. Germline CDR1 reads LGHDT; CDR2 reads YNNKEL (reference sequence). As DNA, the CDR3 is TGTGCCAGCAGCCCGGCCGGGACAGGTTCGTACGAGCAGTACTTC. This sequence encodes CASSPAGTGSYEQYF.

The chain combines TRBV7-7 with TRBJ2-2; TRBD1 might be the D (5 bases). Germline V gene sequence: CDR1 SSHAT, CDR2 FNYEAQ (reference sequence). This CDR3 has 14 residues. Trimming shortened V by 5 bases and J by 6 bases, and 13 bases separated the two germline ends. The CDR3 nucleotides are TGTGCCAGCAGCGCCTCTAGGGGCTCCGGGGAGCTGTTTTTT. Translated, it gives CASSASRGSGELFF.

The chain combines TRBV6-4 with TRBJ1-1; no clear D gene. Trimming left V 5 bases short and J 2 bases short, with 9 bases between. This CDR3 has 13 amino acids. Germline CDR1 and CDR2: MRHNA and SNTAGT. CDR3 nucleotides: TGTGCCAGCAGTACCGGGATCAACACTGAAGCTTTCTTT. It codes for CASSTGINTEAFF.

V and J are TRBV19 and TRBJ1-2, with 7 positions matching TRBD1. Unmatched junction bases numbered 5, after V lost 6 bases and J lost 7 bases. The CDR3 length is 12 residues. The germline gives CDR1 LNHDA, CDR2 SQIVND (reference sequence). The CDR3 loop reads CASRVGQAGYTF. CDR3 DNA sequence: TGTGCCAGTAGAGTTGGACAGGCTGGCTACACCTTC.

This chain uses TRBV2 with TRBJ2-3, with D maybe TRBD2 (5 bases). CDR3 length equals 14 residues. Looked up from germline, CDR1 is SNHLY and CDR2 is FYNNEI. V lost 8 bases and J lost 6, with 18 bases in between. The CDR3 protein is CASLRRVLSDTQYF. The CDR3 nucleotides read TGTGCCAGCCTAAGGCGGGTTCTCTCCGATACGCAGTATTTT.

The V and J genes are TRBV2 and TRBJ2-5; tentative D call: TRBD2 (6 bases). CDR1 SNHLY and CDR2 FYNNEI come from the germline V gene. V gave up 8 bases and J gave up 0 bases, with 7 bases separating them. This CDR3 region has 12 residues. CDR3 sequence reads: CASGGNQETQYF. CDR3 DNA: TGTGCCAGCGGGGGGAACCAAGAGACCCAGTACTTC.

This chain connects TRBV5-5 to TRBJ1-2, with 8 nucleotides matching TRBD1. The CDR3 sequence is 15 residues long. Germline CDR1 and CDR2: SGHKS and YYEKEE (reference sequence). Trimming at V came to 0 bases and at J to 4 bases, leaving 5 bases not matched to a gene. CDR3 in DNA: TGTGCCAGCAGCTTGGCCTCAGGGGGCGCCTATGGCTACACCTTC. This translates into CASSLASGGAYGYTF.

The chain has TRBV7-8 and TRBJ1-1; D may be TRBD1 (6 bases). V gave up 0 bases and J gave up 11 bases, with 16 bases separating them. Germline-derived CDR1 and CDR2 are SGHVS and FQNEAQ. The CDR3 extends over 14 amino acids. CDR3 residues: CASSLAGLTGLAFF. CDR3 sequence (DNA): TGTGCCAGCAGCTTAGCCGGGTTAACAGGGTTGGCTTTCTTT.

This chain joins TRBV5-1 and TRBJ2-7, with TRBD1 identical over 12 bases. After removal of 2 bases from V and 6 bases from J, the junction contained 6 bases not matched to a gene. The CDR3 has 15 amino acids. The V gene's germline CDR1 is SGHRS and CDR2 YFSETQ. The CDR3 loop is CASSFNRDRGPEQYF. The CDR3 DNA sequence: TGCGCCAGCAGCTTCAACCGGGACAGGGGGCCCGAGCAGTACTTC.

The V gene is TRBV29-1, the J gene TRBJ2-4; 9 bases are shared with TRBD1. The germline V gene has CDR1 SQVTM and CDR2 ANQGSEA. The ends lost 6 bases at V and 15 bases at J; junction bases unmatched: 9. The CDR3 extends over 11 amino acids. DNA of the CDR3: TGCAGCGTCCAGACAGGGGGTAGTTGGTACTTC. The encoded protein is CSVQTGGSWYF. The whole variable domain, remainder taken from reference TRBV29-1 and TRBJ2-4, is SAVISQKPSRDICQRGTSLTIQCQVDSQVTMMFWYRQQPGQSLTLIATANQGSEATYESGFVIDKFPISRPNLTFSTLTVSNMSPEDSSIYLCSVQTGGSWYFGAGTRLSVL.

V and J are TRBV6-6 and TRBJ2-4, with a tentative D call TRBD2 (5 bases). Germline CDR1 is MNHNY and CDR2 is SVGAGI (reference sequence). The CDR3 consists of 15 residues. V was pared by 6 bases and J by 1 base, with 13 bases between. CDR3 sequence (DNA): TGTGCCAGCAGCCTAGAGGGTGGGGCCAAAAACATTCAGTACTTC. Residues: CASSLEGGAKNIQYF.

V is TRBV10-3 and J is TRBJ1-6; no clear D. The V end lost 5 bases, the J end lost 5 bases, and 10 bases lay between the germline ends. Germline CDR1 reads ENHRY; CDR2 reads SYGVKD. CDR3 length: 14 residues. The CDR3 DNA is TGTGCCATCAGTCTCCGGGGTAATAATTCACCCCTCCACTTT. It is translated as CAISLRGNNSPLHF.

CDR3 sequence reads: CASSFSGTVQPQHF. CDR3 bases: TGTGCCAGCAGCTTTTCGGGGACTGTGCAGCCCCAGCATTTT. J is TRBJ1-5 and V is TRBV5-6; possibly TRBD1 for D (5 bases). Deletions cut 2 bases from V and 7 bases from J, with 13 bases between. This CDR3 contains 14 residues. The germline gives CDR1 SGHDT, CDR2 YYEEEE.

This clone was picked up one time. The chain uses TRBV27 and TRBJ1-5, with 8 bases aligning to TRBD1. Germline lookup yields CDR1 MNHEY and CDR2 SMNVEV (reference sequence). This CDR3 has 14 residues. After removal of 3 bases from V and 9 bases from J, the junction contained 7 bases not matched to a gene. CDR3 loop: CASSFSQGGWPQHF. The CDR3 DNA reads as TGTGCCAGCAGTTTTTCACAGGGGGGTTGGCCCCAGCATTTT.

The V gene is TRBV25-1, the J gene TRBJ1-5; 9 bases are a match to TRBD1. CDR1 and CDR2 (germline): MGHDK, SYGVNS. CDR3 length: 14 amino acids. V lost 6 bases to trimming and J lost 5 bases; unmatched junction nucleotides: 5. The CDR3 here is CASRQTGGDQPQHF. The DNA of the CDR3 is TGTGCCAGCAGGCAAACAGGGGGCGATCAGCCCCAGCATTTT.

J is TRBJ1-2 and V is TRBV7-6; possibly TRBD1 for D (5 bases). Germline V gene sequence: CDR1 SGHVS, CDR2 FNYEAQ. The CDR3 is 14 amino acids. The V gene lost 3 bases and the J gene lost 8 bases, with 16 bases spanning the gap. The CDR3 bases are TGTGCCAGCAGCTTCGACGGCGCAGGGAGGGGCTACACCTTC. Its translation: CASSFDGAGRGYTF.